This T cell receptor beta chain was recovered during a study of cytomegalovirus exposure and HLA in healthy donors. This CDR3 spans 13 amino acids. Germline V CDR1 and CDR2: SGHRS, YFSETQ. V was cut by 0 bases and J by 7 bases, with 9 bases left in between. Amplification used 60 Vbeta primers and 13 Jbeta primers. Clones were sequenced by immunoSEQ multiplex PCR, and TCRdb holds only the in-frame ones, with some missing. The sample has 140,000 to 150,000 clones, roughly 80% seen once. Sequencing used PBMCs. The TCR was taken from a man in his forties in good health and CMV-seronegative. The rearrangement uses TRBV5-1 and TRBJ2-3; possibly TRBD2 for D (7 bases). CDR3 DNA: TGCGCCAGCAGCTTGGAGGGGGGGCATACGCAGTATTTT. As protein: CASSLEGGHTQYF.